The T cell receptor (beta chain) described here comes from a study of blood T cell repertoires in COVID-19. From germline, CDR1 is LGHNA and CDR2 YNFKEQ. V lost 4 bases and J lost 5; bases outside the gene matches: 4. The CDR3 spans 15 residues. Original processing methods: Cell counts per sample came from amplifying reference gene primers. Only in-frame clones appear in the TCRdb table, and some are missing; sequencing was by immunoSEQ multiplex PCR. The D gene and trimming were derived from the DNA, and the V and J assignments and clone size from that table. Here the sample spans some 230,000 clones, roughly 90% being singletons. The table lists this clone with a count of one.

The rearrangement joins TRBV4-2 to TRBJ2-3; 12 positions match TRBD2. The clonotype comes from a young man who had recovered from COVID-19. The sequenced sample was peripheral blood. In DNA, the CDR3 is TGTGCCAGCAGCCGCCTAGCGGGGGGGCAAGATACGCAGTATTTT. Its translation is CASSRLAGGQDTQYF.